The 8 T cell receptor beta chains below all came from one sample that was sequenced in a study of T-cell reconstitution after alpha-beta-depleted transplantation in children. Preparation of the TCRbeta library was carried out with unique molecular identifiers. TCRdb passed the PCR reads through MiXCR, listing each CDR3 protein once. The data show roughly 570,000 distinct CDR3 sequences, roughly 30% seen once. Material: PBMCs, obtained before TCRalphabeta/CD19-depleted stem cell transplant. Receptor source: a boy younger than two with Wiskott-Aldrich syndrome, due to receive a stem cell transplant.

This clonotype was picked up a small number of times. The chain links TRBV20-1 to TRBJ2-5; D is unclear. Germline CDR1 and CDR2: DFQATT and SNEGSKA (reference sequence). The V end was cut by 0 bases, the J end by 1 base, with 6 bases between. The CDR3 spans 13 residues. CDR3: CSARDDSQETQYF. The CDR3 DNA reads as TGCAGTGCTAGAGATGACTCCCAAGAGACCCAGTACTTC.

V is TRBV20-1 and J is TRBJ2-5; 7 nucleotides match TRBD1. CDR3 size: 12 residues. Germline assignment: CDR1 DFQATT and CDR2 SNEGSKA (reference sequence). V trimming: 4 bases; J trimming: 9 bases; junction bases outside the gene matches: 8. The DNA for the CDR3 is TGCAGTGCTATGCTGCAGGGGGTAGCCCAGTACTTC. It translates to CSAMLQGVAQYF.

This clonotype was seen just once. The chain combines TRBV4-1 with TRBJ2-1; weak D call: TRBD1 (5 bases). Germline CDR1 and CDR2: MGHRA and YSYEKL. The CDR3 spans 16 residues. V dropped 4 bases and J dropped 7 bases, with 20 bases sitting between them. CDR3 in DNA: TGCGCCAGCAGCCGCCTTTGGCAGGGAAGCGCAAATGAGCAGTTCTTC. Protein product: CASSRLWQGSANEQFF.

There are a few counts of this clonotype. Here the CDR3 DNA reads TGCAGCGTCGACAGGACAGGGGGGAACACTGAAGCTTTCTTT. Its translation is CSVDRTGGNTEAFF. V is TRBV29-1 and J is TRBJ1-1, with 10 bases matching TRBD1. The CDR3 contains 14 residues. The germline V gene has CDR1 SQVTM and CDR2 ANQGSEA. The V and J ends lost 6 bases and 1 base, in that order; junction bases with no gene match: 5.

This clonotype was observed a handful of times. The chain is built from TRBV29-1 and TRBJ1-2; D is undetermined. The V end was cut by 4 bases, the J end by 4 bases, with 19 bases between. The germline gives CDR1 SQVTM, CDR2 ANQGSEA. The CDR3 has 15 residues. CDR3 amino acids: CSVGHLPDLSYGYTF. For the CDR3, the DNA is TGCAGCGTTGGACATCTCCCAGACTTATCCTATGGCTACACCTTC.

This clonotype has only a few counts. V and J are TRBV10-3 and TRBJ1-4; D is perhaps TRBD1 (6 bases). Trimming pared 3 bases from V and 14 bases from J, leaving 25 bases between. This CDR3 comprises 16 residues. The germline V gene has CDR1 ENHRY and CDR2 SYGVKD. CDR3 sequence (DNA): TGTGCCATCAGTGACTCGCCGGGACATGGGGCGCGGTACCTGTTTTTT. It codes for CAISDSPGHGARYLFF.

This clonotype was detected only once. This chain joins TRBV6-2 or TRBV6-3 and TRBJ2-7, with D perhaps TRBD2 (6 bases). The CDR3 runs 13 residues. From germline, CDR1 is MNHEY and CDR2 SVGEGT. V was pared by 6 bases and J by 3 bases, with 12 bases between. The CDR3, as DNA: TGTGCCAGCAGGAATAGCGGTAACTACGAGCAGTACTTC. This gives the protein CASRNSGNYEQYF.

As regards this clonotype: A junction end diverges from the germline sequence, so it may reflect a read error. CDR3 nucleotides: TGCTGTGCTAGGGGTCGAACAAAAAGGATCTACGAGCAGTACTTC. Translating it yields CCARGRTKRIYEQYF. This chain links TRBV20-1 with TRBJ2-7; possible D gene TRBD1, 5 bases. The CDR3 extends over 15 amino acids. Germline V lookup: CDR1 DFQATT, CDR2 SNEGSKA (reference sequence).